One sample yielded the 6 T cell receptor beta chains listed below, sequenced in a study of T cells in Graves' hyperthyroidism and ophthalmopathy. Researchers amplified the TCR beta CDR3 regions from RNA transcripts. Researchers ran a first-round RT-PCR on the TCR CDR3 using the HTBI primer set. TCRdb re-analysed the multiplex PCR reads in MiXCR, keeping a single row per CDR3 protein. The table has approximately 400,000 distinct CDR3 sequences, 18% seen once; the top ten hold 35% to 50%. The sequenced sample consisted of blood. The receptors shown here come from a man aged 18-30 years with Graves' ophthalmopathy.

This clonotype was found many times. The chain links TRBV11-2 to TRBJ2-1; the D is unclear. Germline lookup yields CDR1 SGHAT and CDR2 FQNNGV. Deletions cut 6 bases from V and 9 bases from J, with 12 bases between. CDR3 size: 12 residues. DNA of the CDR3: TGTGCCAGCAGACCCCAGAAGGGTGAGCAGTTCTTC. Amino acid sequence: CASRPQKGEQFF. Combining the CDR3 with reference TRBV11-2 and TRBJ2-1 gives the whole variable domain EAGVAQSPRYKIIEKRQSVAFWCNPISGHATLYWYQQILGQGPKLLIQFQNNGVVDDSQLPKDRFSAERLKGVDSTLKIQPAKLEDSAVYLCASRPQKGEQFFGPGTRLTVL.

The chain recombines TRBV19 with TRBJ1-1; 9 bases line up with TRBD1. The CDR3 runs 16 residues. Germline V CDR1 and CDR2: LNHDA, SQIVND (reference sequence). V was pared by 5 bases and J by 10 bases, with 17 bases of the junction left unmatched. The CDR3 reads CASSGRGQGVVGRAFF. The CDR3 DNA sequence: TGTGCCAGTAGTGGCCGGGGACAGGGTGTAGTAGGACGAGCTTTCTTT. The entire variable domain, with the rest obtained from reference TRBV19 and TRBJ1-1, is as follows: DGGITQSPKYLFRKEGQNVTLSCEQNLNHDAMYWYRQDPGQGLRLIYYSQIVNDFQKGDIAEGYSVSREKKESFPLTVTSAQKNPTAFYLCASSGRGQGVVGRAFFGQGTRLTVV.

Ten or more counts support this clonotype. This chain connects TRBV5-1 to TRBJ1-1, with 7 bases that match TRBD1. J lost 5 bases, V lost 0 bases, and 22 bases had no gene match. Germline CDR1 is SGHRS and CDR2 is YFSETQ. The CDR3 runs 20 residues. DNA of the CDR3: TGCGCCAGCAGCTTGGCCGGGGGTCGGACAGGTCTCGGCGAGGAAACTGAAGCTTTCTTT. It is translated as CASSLAGGRTGLGEETEAFF. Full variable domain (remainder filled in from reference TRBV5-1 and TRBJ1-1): KAGVTQTPRYLIKTRGQQVTLSCSPISGHRSVSWYQQTPGQGLQFLFEYFSETQRNKGNFPGRFSGRQFSNSRSEMNVSTLELGDSALYLCASSLAGGRTGLGEETEAFFGQGTRLTVV.

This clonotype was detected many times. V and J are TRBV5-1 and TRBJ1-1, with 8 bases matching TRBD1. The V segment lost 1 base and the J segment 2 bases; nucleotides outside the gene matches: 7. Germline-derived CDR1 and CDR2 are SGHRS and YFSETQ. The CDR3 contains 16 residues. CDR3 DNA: TGCGCCAGCAGCTTGACAGGGGGACTCGTAAACACTGAAGCTTTCTTT. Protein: CASSLTGGLVNTEAFF.

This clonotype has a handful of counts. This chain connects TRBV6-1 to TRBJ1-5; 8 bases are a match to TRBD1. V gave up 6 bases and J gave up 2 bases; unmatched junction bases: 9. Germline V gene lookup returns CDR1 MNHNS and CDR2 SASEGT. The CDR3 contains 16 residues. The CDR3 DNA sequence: TGTGCCAGCAGGGAGATGGACAGGGCGGGCAATCAGCCCCAGCATTTT. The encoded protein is CASREMDRAGNQPQHF.

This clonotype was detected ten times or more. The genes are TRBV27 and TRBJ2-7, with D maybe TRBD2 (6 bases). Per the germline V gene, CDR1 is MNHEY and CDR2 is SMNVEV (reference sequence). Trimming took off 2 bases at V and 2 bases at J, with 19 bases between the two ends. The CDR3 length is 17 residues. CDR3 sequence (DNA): TGTGCCAGCAGTTTAAACCCTACCCCGGGACTGCCCTACGAGCAGTACTTC. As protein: CASSLNPTPGLPYEQYF.